A selection of T cell receptor beta chains follows, all from one sample in a study of molecular identifiers for immune sequencing clone quantification. One entry per CDR3 protein, called by TCRdb with MiXCR from the PCR reads. Among about 510,000 distinct CDR3 sequences, less than 30% were seen once, and the ten largest hold over 0.6%. Sequenced: naive CD8+ T cells from blood, with Jurkat cell RNA spiked in. Receptors originate from a human donor in good health. Some libraries in this study had Jurkat cell RNA spiked in. Each CDR3 is given with its conserved first and last residue. Each record gives: D gene, clone size, J gene, V gene, CDR3 protein. The D gene is left open where the match is weak. Clone size, where shown, is once, few, many, or a class for clones that have expanded.

D: .; size: many; J: TRBJ2-3; V: TRBV5-1; CDR3: CASSLGQARVSPHTDTQYF
D: .; size: .; J: TRBJ2-5; V: TRBV19; CDR3: CASSMDESEAQYF
D: .; size: few; J: TRBJ2-1; V: TRBV4-3; CDR3: CASSQDAGDTYNEQFF
D: .; size: few; J: TRBJ2-7; V: TRBV7-9; CDR3: CASRPDSSYEQYF
D: TRBD1; size: .; J: TRBJ1-1; V: TRBV18; CDR3: CASSPPRQGRANTEAFF
D: TRBD2; size: once; J: TRBJ2-5; V: TRBV5-4; CDR3: CASSPYQLAGVRYQETQYF
D: TRBD1; size: many; J: TRBJ1-5; V: TRBV7-9; CDR3: CASSSDRVYSNQPQHF
D: TRBD1; size: few; J: TRBJ2-3; V: TRBV9; CDR3: CASSVGDREDTQYF
D: .; size: .; J: TRBJ2-7; V: TRBV20-1; CDR3: CSATRTETYEQYF
D: .; size: many; J: TRBJ2-4; V: TRBV7-2; CDR3: CASSFAETPKNIQYF
D: .; size: few; J: TRBJ1-1; V: TRBV14; CDR3: CASSSRPGGPEAFF
D: TRBD2; size: many; J: TRBJ2-3; V: TRBV30; CDR3: CAWSVTGGHADTQYF
D: .; size: few; J: TRBJ1-5; V: TRBV28; CDR3: CASSLSGRGNQPQHF
D: TRBD1; size: many; J: TRBJ1-1; V: TRBV29-1; CDR3: CSVLQGYDTEAFF
D: .; size: many; J: TRBJ1-4; V: TRBV7-9; CDR3: CASSPGTGYGEKLFF